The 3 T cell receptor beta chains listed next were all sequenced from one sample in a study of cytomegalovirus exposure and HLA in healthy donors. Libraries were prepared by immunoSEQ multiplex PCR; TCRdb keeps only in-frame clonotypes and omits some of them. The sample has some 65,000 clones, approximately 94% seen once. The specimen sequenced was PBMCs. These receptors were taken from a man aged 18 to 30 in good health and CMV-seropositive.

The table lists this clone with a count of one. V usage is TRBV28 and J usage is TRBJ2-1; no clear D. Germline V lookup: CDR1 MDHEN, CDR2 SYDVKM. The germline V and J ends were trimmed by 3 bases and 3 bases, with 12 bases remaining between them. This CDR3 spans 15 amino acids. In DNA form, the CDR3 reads TGTGCCAGCAGTTTTCGCAGATACAACTACAATGAGCAGTTCTTC. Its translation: CASSFRRYNYNEQFF.

CDR3 DNA sequence: TGTGCCAGCAGCGTAGATAGCGGGCAATACAATGAGCAGTTCTTC. This codes for CASSVDSGQYNEQFF. V and J are TRBV9 and TRBJ2-1, with 7 positions matching TRBD2. CDR3 size: 15 residues. The germline CDR1 and CDR2 sequences are SGDLS and YYNGEE. J was trimmed by 4 bases and V by 0 bases; bases with no gene match: 4. Supplemented by reference TRBV9 and TRBJ2-1, the full variable domain reads DSGVTQTPKHLITATGQRVTLRCSPRSGDLSVYWYQQSLDQGLQFLIQYYNGEERAKGNILERFSAQQFPDLHSELNLSSLELGDSALYFCASSVDSGQYNEQFFGPGTRLTVL.

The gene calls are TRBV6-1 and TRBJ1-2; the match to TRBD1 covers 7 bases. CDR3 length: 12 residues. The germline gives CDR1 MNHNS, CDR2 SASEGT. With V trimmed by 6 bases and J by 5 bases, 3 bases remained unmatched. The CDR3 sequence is CASRETGYGYTF. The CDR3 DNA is TGTGCCAGCAGAGAGACAGGGTATGGCTACACCTTC.